Listed below are T cell receptor beta chains from one sample, sequenced in a study of regulatory T cells in long-lasting Graves disease. TCRdb used MiXCR to reprocess the multiplex PCR reads, holding one entry per CDR3 protein. The data contain approximately 470,000 distinct CDR3 sequences, around 16% of them singletons. Separately, the same data were catalogued under a study of T cells in Graves' hyperthyroidism and ophthalmopathy.

The sequences come from peripheral blood mononuclear cells (PBMCs), collected at new diagnosis, from a patient treated with antithyroid drugs. The receptors were gathered from a man in his forties or fifties with Graves disease. Both conserved end residues are part of each CDR3. The order of the fields is J gene, V gene, clone size, D gene, CDR3 DNA, CDR3 protein. D genes are given only for firm matches. For some rows the clone size is stated as once, few or many, or as a class when expanded; others skip it.

j_call: TRBJ1-3; v_call: TRBV11-2; clone_size: many; d_call: NA; cdr3_nt: TGTGCCAGCAGCTTCGGTCTCTCTACTGGAAACACCATATATTTT; cdr3_aa: CASSFGLSTGNTIYF
j_call: TRBJ2-3; v_call: TRBV28; clone_size: few; d_call: NA; cdr3_nt: TGTGCCAGCAGCTGGGATACGCAGTATTTT; cdr3_aa: CASSWDTQYF
j_call: TRBJ2-7; v_call: TRBV20-1; clone_size: many; d_call: NA; cdr3_nt: TGCAGTGCTAGAGACCTTGGGTTCGGGCATGAGCAGTACTTC; cdr3_aa: CSARDLGFGHEQYF
j_call: TRBJ2-7; v_call: TRBV18; clone_size: NA; d_call: TRBD1; cdr3_nt: TGTGCCAGCTCACCCCGGGTACCGGGACAGGGTGACGAGCAGTACTTC; cdr3_aa: CASSPRVPGQGDEQYF
j_call: TRBJ2-7; v_call: TRBV28; clone_size: once; d_call: NA; cdr3_nt: TGTGCCAGCGGGGGGACCTCTTCCTACGAGCAGTACTTC; cdr3_aa: CASGGTSSYEQYF
j_call: TRBJ1-1; v_call: TRBV6-5; clone_size: many; d_call: NA; cdr3_nt: TGTGCCAGCAGTTACTCAGGCGGCGTGGGAGCTTTCTTT; cdr3_aa: CASSYSGGVGAFF
j_call: TRBJ2-7; v_call: TRBV29-1; clone_size: NA; d_call: TRBD1; cdr3_nt: TGCAGCGTTATTAACCGGGACAGGGGACAAAACGAGCAGTACTTC; cdr3_aa: CSVINRDRGQNEQYF
j_call: TRBJ2-1; v_call: TRBV10-3; clone_size: NA; d_call: TRBD2; cdr3_nt: TGTGCCATCACTCCTAGCGGCCATAGCTCCTACAATGAGCAGTTCTTC; cdr3_aa: CAITPSGHSSYNEQFF
j_call: TRBJ1-1; v_call: TRBV5-1; clone_size: many; d_call: NA; cdr3_nt: TGCGCCAGCAGCTTCACAGGTTTGAACACTGAAGCTTTCTTT; cdr3_aa: CASSFTGLNTEAFF
j_call: TRBJ2-7; v_call: TRBV10-3; clone_size: few; d_call: TRBD1; cdr3_nt: TGTGCCATCAGTGAGGGGACAGCCGCCTACGAGCAGTACTTC; cdr3_aa: CAISEGTAAYEQYF
j_call: TRBJ1-5; v_call: TRBV6-1; clone_size: NA; d_call: NA; cdr3_nt: TGTGCCAGCATCCGACAGCACAATCAGCCCCAGCATTTT; cdr3_aa: CASIRQHNQPQHF
j_call: TRBJ2-3; v_call: TRBV6-1; clone_size: NA; d_call: TRBD2; cdr3_nt: TGTGCCAGCACGATGACTAGCGGGAGTCGGACAGATACGCAGTATTTT; cdr3_aa: CASTMTSGSRTDTQYF
j_call: TRBJ2-3; v_call: TRBV9; clone_size: many; d_call: TRBD2; cdr3_nt: TGTGCCAGCAGTGGGACTAGCGGGAGGCCAACAGATACGCAGTATTTT; cdr3_aa: CASSGTSGRPTDTQYF
j_call: TRBJ2-7; v_call: TRBV11-3; clone_size: many; d_call: TRBD2; cdr3_nt: TGTGCCAGCAGCTTCGTCCAGCGGGGTCCCTACGAGCAGTACTTC; cdr3_aa: CASSFVQRGPYEQYF
j_call: TRBJ2-1; v_call: TRBV20-1; clone_size: NA; d_call: TRBD2; cdr3_nt: TGCAGTGCTAGAGATTGGGGGACTAGCGGGAATCAGTTCTTC; cdr3_aa: CSARDWGTSGNQFF
j_call: TRBJ1-5; v_call: TRBV12-3/TRBV12-4; clone_size: few; d_call: NA; cdr3_nt: TGTGCCAGCAGTTTAAAGCTCAGCGACCAAAATCAGCCCCAGCATTTT; cdr3_aa: CASSLKLSDQNQPQHF
j_call: TRBJ1-1; v_call: TRBV27; clone_size: many; d_call: NA; cdr3_nt: TGTGCCAGCAGCTTGGGCTTAGGCACTGAAGCTTTCTTT; cdr3_aa: CASSLGLGTEAFF
j_call: TRBJ2-3; v_call: TRBV12-3/TRBV12-4; clone_size: many; d_call: TRBD2; cdr3_nt: TGTGCCAGCAGCAGACTAGCGGGGACCACAGATACGCAGTATTTT; cdr3_aa: CASSRLAGTTDTQYF
j_call: TRBJ2-1; v_call: TRBV30; clone_size: many; d_call: NA; cdr3_nt: TGTGCCTGGAGTGAGGAATTCTACAATGAGCAGTTCTTC; cdr3_aa: CAWSEEFYNEQFF
j_call: TRBJ2-4; v_call: TRBV18; clone_size: few; d_call: NA; cdr3_nt: TGTGCCAGCTCACCAAAGCCGGGGGCGCGCAAAAACATTCAGTACTTC; cdr3_aa: CASSPKPGARKNIQYF
j_call: TRBJ1-1; v_call: TRBV29-1; clone_size: many; d_call: TRBD1; cdr3_nt: TGCAGCGCAGGACAGGGGAACACTGAAGCTTTCTTT; cdr3_aa: CSAGQGNTEAFF
j_call: TRBJ1-5; v_call: TRBV20-1; clone_size: many; d_call: NA; cdr3_nt: TGCAGTGCTAGTGAGGTCCTGACACTTCGGAATCAGCCCCAGCATTTT; cdr3_aa: CSASEVLTLRNQPQHF
j_call: TRBJ2-1; v_call: TRBV2; clone_size: many; d_call: NA; cdr3_nt: TGTGCCAGCAGTGGACAGCTCTCCTACAATGAGCAGTTCTTC; cdr3_aa: CASSGQLSYNEQFF
j_call: TRBJ2-5; v_call: TRBV19; clone_size: many; d_call: TRBD1; cdr3_nt: TGTGCCAGTACCGCAACAGGGGCGGGAGAGACCCAGTACTTC; cdr3_aa: CASTATGAGETQYF
j_call: TRBJ2-1; v_call: TRBV7-9; clone_size: NA; d_call: NA; cdr3_nt: TGTGCCAGCAGCCCTCAACAGGGTTTAAGCAATGAGCAGTTCTTC; cdr3_aa: CASSPQQGLSNEQFF
j_call: TRBJ2-7; v_call: TRBV3-1; clone_size: NA; d_call: TRBD2; cdr3_nt: TGTGCCAGCAGCCGGCGGACTAGCGGGTACCACGAGCAGTACTTC; cdr3_aa: CASSRRTSGYHEQYF
j_call: TRBJ2-6; v_call: TRBV9; clone_size: few; d_call: NA; cdr3_nt: TGTGCCAGCAGCCGCCATGGGGCCAACGTCCTGACTTTC; cdr3_aa: CASSRHGANVLTF
j_call: TRBJ2-3; v_call: TRBV3-1; clone_size: many; d_call: TRBD2; cdr3_nt: TGTGCCAGCAGCCAAGTGGGAGGACTAGCAGCTAGCACAGATACGCAGTATTTT; cdr3_aa: CASSQVGGLAASTDTQYF
j_call: TRBJ1-3; v_call: TRBV28; clone_size: NA; d_call: NA; cdr3_nt: TGTGCCAGCGCCCCTGGGGGGCCTGAAAACACCATATATTTT; cdr3_aa: CASAPGGPENTIYF
j_call: TRBJ2-7; v_call: TRBV30; clone_size: many; d_call: TRBD2; cdr3_nt: TGTGCCTGGAGTGTCTTGGAGGGAGGGCCCTACTACGAGCAGTACTTC; cdr3_aa: CAWSVLEGGPYYEQYF
j_call: TRBJ2-7; v_call: TRBV20-1; clone_size: many; d_call: TRBD1; cdr3_nt: TGCAGTGCTACAGGACAGGAAAAAACCTACGAGCAGTACTTC; cdr3_aa: CSATGQEKTYEQYF
j_call: TRBJ2-2; v_call: TRBV6-2/TRBV6-3; clone_size: NA; d_call: TRBD1; cdr3_nt: TGTGCCAGCAGTAAAATAACAGGGGCGGTAACGAACACCGGGGAGCTGTTTTTT; cdr3_aa: CASSKITGAVTNTGELFF
j_call: TRBJ2-5; v_call: TRBV7-2; clone_size: many; d_call: TRBD2; cdr3_nt: TGTGCCAGCAGCTTCCGACTAGCGGGAGTAATGGAGACCCAGTACTTC; cdr3_aa: CASSFRLAGVMETQYF
j_call: TRBJ1-4; v_call: TRBV2; clone_size: many; d_call: NA; cdr3_nt: TGTGCCAGCAGCAAAGGAGGTGCAACTAATGAAAAACTGTTTTTT; cdr3_aa: CASSKGGATNEKLFF
j_call: TRBJ2-7; v_call: TRBV20-1; clone_size: NA; d_call: TRBD2; cdr3_nt: TGCAGTGCTAGAGACGTACTAGCGGGAGCTAACGAGCAGTACTTC; cdr3_aa: CSARDVLAGANEQYF
j_call: TRBJ2-2; v_call: TRBV6-2/TRBV6-3; clone_size: many; d_call: TRBD2; cdr3_nt: TGTGCCAGCAGATTAGAGGCGGGAGCGGCTGTGGAGCTGTTTTTT; cdr3_aa: CASRLEAGAAVELFF
j_call: TRBJ1-5; v_call: TRBV6-1; clone_size: NA; d_call: NA; cdr3_nt: TGTGCCAGCAGTGCCCTAACGGGTGGGCAGCCCCAGCATTTT; cdr3_aa: CASSALTGGQPQHF
j_call: TRBJ2-1; v_call: TRBV11-3; clone_size: NA; d_call: NA; cdr3_nt: TGTGCCAGCAGCTTAGGTCCGACAGGCCTAAAGAGTAGTGAGCAGTTCTTC; cdr3_aa: CASSLGPTGLKSSEQFF
j_call: TRBJ2-7; v_call: TRBV12-3/TRBV12-4; clone_size: NA; d_call: NA; cdr3_nt: TGTGCCAGCAGCGTAGCAGGGCAGCGCGAGCAGTACTTC; cdr3_aa: CASSVAGQREQYF
j_call: TRBJ2-3; v_call: TRBV15; clone_size: many; d_call: NA; cdr3_nt: TGTGCCACCAGCACGTGGGGGGTCACAGATACGCAGTATTTT; cdr3_aa: CATSTWGVTDTQYF
j_call: TRBJ2-7; v_call: TRBV5-5; clone_size: few; d_call: TRBD1; cdr3_nt: TGTGCCAGCAGCTTTCTGAGGACAGGTATCTACGAGCAGTACTTC; cdr3_aa: CASSFLRTGIYEQYF
j_call: TRBJ2-2; v_call: TRBV18; clone_size: NA; d_call: NA; cdr3_nt: TGTGCCAGCTCCCCAGGGGACCGAAACACCGGGGAGCTGTTTTTT; cdr3_aa: CASSPGDRNTGELFF
j_call: TRBJ2-5; v_call: TRBV28; clone_size: NA; d_call: TRBD2; cdr3_nt: TGTGCCAGCAGTCCACGTAGCGGGGGTAAAGAGTCCCAGTACTTC; cdr3_aa: CASSPRSGGKESQYF
j_call: TRBJ1-1; v_call: TRBV19; clone_size: NA; d_call: NA; cdr3_nt: TGTGCCAGCGGAGGAAGAGGGATGAACACTGAAGCTTTCTTT; cdr3_aa: CASGGRGMNTEAFF